Presented here are 2 T cell receptor beta chains from one specimen sequenced in a study of cytomegalovirus exposure and HLA in healthy donors. Researchers ran the PCR with 60 Vbeta and 13 Jbeta primers. The table came from immunoSEQ multiplex PCR; TCRdb's copy has only in-frame clones and leaves some out. This sample's table reports approximately 72,000 clones. Sequencing was performed on PBMCs. These receptors were obtained from a woman aged 40 to 55 in good health and CMV-seropositive.

The chain links TRBV5-4 to TRBJ1-2, with 10 bases fitting TRBD1. The V gene's germline CDR1 is SGHNT and CDR2 YYREEE (reference sequence). V was clipped by 4 bases and J by 6 bases; unmatched bases: 9. The CDR3 runs to 15 residues. The CDR3 bases are TGTGCCAGCAGCCCAGGACAGGGGGAACCTCATGGCTACACCTTC. Protein sequence: CASSPGQGEPHGYTF.

The rearrangement links TRBV9 to TRBJ2-2; no clear D. Germline values: CDR1 SGDLS, CDR2 YYNGEE. The CDR3 totals 16 residues. Deletions cut 0 bases from V and 1 base from J, with 10 bases between. The chain's CDR3 is CASSVDLGGNTGELFF. The CDR3 bases are TGTGCCAGCAGCGTAGATCTAGGCGGGAACACCGGGGAGCTGTTTTTT.